This entry lists 19 T cell receptor beta chains sequenced from one sample in a study of early T cells in non-severe SARS-CoV-2 infection. One entry per CDR3 protein results from TCRdb running MiXCR on the 5' RACE reads. This table holds 45,000 to 60,000 distinct CDR3 sequences, approximately 10% found once. Sequenced material: whole blood, taken at baseline. All receptors derive from an adult who was a healthcare worker with PCR-confirmed SARS-CoV-2 infection or an uninfected control (not recorded which).

The table lists this clonotype with many counts. The chain combines TRBV7-3 with TRBJ2-1; D is possibly TRBD2 (6 bases). The CDR3 runs 16 residues. Deletions cut 5 bases from V and 3 bases from J, with 17 bases between. CDR1 is SGHTA, CDR2 FQGTGA, per germline. The CDR3 protein is CASSMFSSVSYNEQFF. In DNA form, the CDR3 reads TGTGCCAGCAGCATGTTCTCTAGCGTCAGCTACAATGAGCAGTTCTTC.

This clonotype was seen more than once but under ten times. The genes are TRBV5-1 and TRBJ2-7, with a possible D match to TRBD2 (7 bases). The germline V and J ends were trimmed by 1 base and 5 bases, with 10 bases remaining between them. The length of the CDR3 is 13 residues. Germline V gene lookup returns CDR1 SGHRS and CDR2 YFSETQ. The CDR3 here is CASSLKGGNEQYF. The CDR3 bases are TGCGCCAGCAGCTTGAAGGGGGGGAACGAGCAGTACTTC.

J is TRBJ2-7 and V is TRBV6-2 or TRBV6-3; TRBD2 matches 8 bases. Germline CDR1 and CDR2: MNHEY and SVGEGT. There are 16 residues in the CDR3. The J segment lost 7 bases and the V segment lost 5 bases, leaving 16 bases of the junction unmatched. The CDR3 sequence is CASSGSGTRTLREQYF. In DNA, the CDR3 is TGTGCCAGCAGTGGCAGCGGGACTAGGACCCTACGGGAGCAGTACTTC.

The chain is built from TRBV12-3 or TRBV12-4 and TRBJ2-1, with D perhaps matching TRBD1 (5 bases). Deletions cut 5 bases from V and 5 bases from J, with 22 bases between. This CDR3 spans 17 amino acids. As DNA, the CDR3 is TGTGCCAGCAGTACGAGACAGTCTTCTATGGGCCACAATGAGCAGTTCTTC. Its protein product is CASSTRQSSMGHNEQFF.

This sequence joins TRBV10-1 and TRBJ2-5; D unresolved. This CDR3 has 14 amino acids. The V end was cut by 0 bases, the J end by 3 bases, with 8 bases between. The germline V gene encodes CDR1 WNHNN and CDR2 SYGVQD (reference sequence). The CDR3 DNA sequence: TGCGCCAGCAGTGAGTCCGCCTCTAAAGAGACCCAGTACTTC. It yields the protein CASSESASKETQYF.

This clonotype was found a few times. This chain joins TRBV20-1 and TRBJ1-2, with D unresolved. The V end was cut by 4 bases, the J end by 8 bases, with 20 bases between. CDR3 length: 14 residues. Germline CDR1 DFQATT, CDR2 SNEGSKA (reference sequence). DNA of the CDR3: TGCAGTGCTAAGGAACAGCCATTAGGTGACGGCTACACCTTC. Translated: CSAKEQPLGDGYTF.

This chain uses TRBV6-1 with TRBJ2-7; 12 nucleotides match TRBD2. Trimming cost V 7 bases and J 4 bases; bases outside gene matches: 2. CDR3 length equals 13 residues. The germline V gene encodes CDR1 MNHNS and CDR2 SASEGT. CDR3 sequence reads: CASIGTSGYEQYF. The CDR3 DNA is TGTGCCAGCATTGGGACTAGCGGGTACGAGCAGTACTTC.

The V call is TRBV12-3 or TRBV12-4, the J call TRBJ1-2, with a tentative D call TRBD1 (5 bases). Trimming pared 2 bases from V and 8 bases from J, leaving 12 bases between. The CDR3 has 13 amino acids. The CDR3 region is CASSLMGLRGYTF. The CDR3 nucleotides are TGTGCCAGCAGTTTAATGGGACTTCGAGGCTACACCTTC.

There are a few counts of this clonotype. The chain recombines TRBV9 with TRBJ2-2; TRBD2 agrees at 13 bases. The CDR3 covers 17 residues. Germline V gives CDR1 SGDLS, CDR2 YYNGEE. Germline trimming cut 0 bases from V and 5 bases from J; bases unmatched to any gene: 4. The CDR3 here is CASSVALTSGRTGELFF. In DNA, the CDR3 is TGTGCCAGCAGCGTAGCTCTGACTAGCGGGAGGACCGGGGAGCTGTTTTTT.

In its sample, this clonotype was seen many times. Written as DNA, the CDR3 is TGCGCCAGCAGCACCGGACAGGGGGCCATCAATGAGCAGTTCTTC. Its translation is CASSTGQGAINEQFF. The V and J genes are TRBV5-1 and TRBJ2-1, with 11 bases that match TRBD1. With 4 bases clipped from V and 6 bases from J, the junction kept 6 bases outside the gene matches. The V gene's germline CDR1 is SGHRS and CDR2 YFSETQ. The CDR3 sequence is 15 residues long.

This clonotype came up a few times. The chain is built from TRBV5-1 and TRBJ2-7; 11 nucleotides agree with TRBD1. J was trimmed by 5 bases and V by 3 bases; bases with no gene match: 7. The germline V gene encodes CDR1 SGHRS and CDR2 YFSETQ. This CDR3 has 15 amino acids. CDR3 residues: CASSSTGTGGDEQYF. The CDR3 nucleotides read TGCGCCAGCAGCTCGACCGGGACAGGGGGGGACGAGCAGTACTTC.

In its sample, this clonotype was seen a few times. The V call is TRBV6-5, the J call TRBJ2-7; 8 positions agree with TRBD1. The V gene end was trimmed by 6 bases and the J gene end by 4 bases; junction bases not matched to a gene: 14. There are 16 residues in the CDR3. Per the germline V gene, CDR1 is MNHEY and CDR2 is SVGAGI. The chain's CDR3 is CASSPPPRTGRYEQYF. As DNA, the CDR3 is TGTGCCAGCAGCCCACCCCCAAGGACAGGGAGGTACGAGCAGTACTTC.

This clonotype has just a few counts. The chain links TRBV30 to TRBJ2-7; D gene ambiguous. The CDR3 covers 13 residues. With 3 bases removed from V and 6 bases from J, the gap between germline ends came to 15 bases. Germline CDR1 is GTSNPN and CDR2 is SVGIG (reference sequence). The DNA of the CDR3 is TGTGCCTGGAGCGGAACCCCCGGGCTCGAGCAGTACTTC. Amino acid sequence: CAWSGTPGLEQYF.

CDR3 protein: CAISEGTSGFYEQYF. CDR3 bases: TGTGCCATCAGTGAGGGGACTAGCGGGTTCTACGAGCAGTACTTC. The genes are TRBV10-3 and TRBJ2-7; 12 nucleotides line up with TRBD2. In germline, CDR1 is ENHRY, CDR2 SYGVKD. The CDR3 runs to 15 residues. Trimming took 2 bases from V and 3 from J; bases not matched to a gene: 2.

This clonotype was seen at least ten times. The chain links TRBV24-1 to TRBJ2-1; D may match TRBD1 or TRBD2 (5 bases each). Germline-derived CDR1 and CDR2 are KGHDR and SFDVKD. The CDR3 is made up of 16 amino acids. Trimming left V 3 bases short and J 0 bases short, with 11 bases between. The CDR3 coding sequence is TGTGCCACCAGTGATCCCGGGACGGACTCCTACAATGAGCAGTTCTTC. This sequence encodes CATSDPGTDSYNEQFF.

This clonotype has just a few counts. The V call is TRBV18, the J call TRBJ2-5; D is perhaps TRBD1 (6 bases). CDR1 is KGHSH, CDR2 LQKENI, per germline. The CDR3 is made up of 15 amino acids. V shed 4 bases and J shed 1 base, with 13 bases lying between them. The CDR3 coding sequence is TGTGCCAGCTCACGAACCGGACAGACCCAAGAGACCCAGTACTTC. It encodes CASSRTGQTQETQYF.

The genes are TRBV7-9 and TRBJ2-1, with a tentative D call TRBD2 (6 bases). The CDR3 sequence is 15 residues long. In germline, CDR1 is SEHNR, CDR2 FQNEAQ (reference sequence). Between the trimmed V and J ends, which lost 4 bases and 4 bases, there was a span of 14 bases. CDR3 nucleotide sequence: TGTGCCAGCAGCTCCGACTTGCGGGGTTACAATGAGCAGTTCTTC. This codes for CASSSDLRGYNEQFF.

The genes are TRBV5-4 and TRBJ2-7, with D perhaps TRBD2 (6 bases). The V end was cut by 4 bases, the J end by 4 bases, with 24 bases between. The CDR3 length is 17 residues. CDR1 and CDR2 from the germline V gene are SGHNT and YYREEE (reference sequence). CDR3 nucleotides: TGTGCCAGCAGCCACCTCAGAGACGGGCCTGGGAGGTACGAGCAGTACTTC. It yields the protein CASSHLRDGPGRYEQYF. Complete variable domain (other parts from reference TRBV5-4 and TRBJ2-7): ETGVTQSPTHLIKTRGQQVTLRCSSQSGHNTVSWYQQALGQGPQFIFQYYREEENGRGNFPPRFSGLQFPNYSSELNVNALELDDSALYLCASSHLRDGPGRYEQYFGPGTRLTVT.

This clonotype appeared a few times. V gene TRBV7-9 combines with J gene TRBJ2-1; D might be TRBD1 (5 bases). The CDR3 length is 17 residues. Trimming cost V 1 base and J 0 bases, with 13 bases left between them. Germline CDR1 and CDR2: SEHNR and FQNEAQ (reference sequence). The CDR3 reads CASSLGGHLSSYNEQFF. The CDR3 DNA sequence: TGTGCCAGCAGCTTAGGAGGACATCTGAGCTCCTACAATGAGCAGTTCTTC.